This is a list of T cell receptor beta chains from one sample in a study of cytomegalovirus exposure and HLA in healthy donors. Produced via immunoSEQ multiplex PCR; TCRdb's table is partial and in-frame only. The data show around 190,000 clones, about 89% seen once. Sequencing input: PBMCs. The receptor source for this set is a man in his thirties or forties in good health and CMV-seropositive. Each CDR3 is given with its conserved first and last residue. A D gene is named only where the DNA matches it firmly. Expanded clones are given a class, and other clones once, few, many or no size at all.

clone_size,d_call,j_call,v_call,cdr3_aa,cdr3_nt
once,.,TRBJ2-2,TRBV5-1,CASSLNRGGPQLLFF,TGCGCCAGCAGCTTGAACCGGGGAGGACCCCAATTACTGTTTTTT
.,TRBD2,TRBJ2-4,TRBV2,CASSDASGENIQYF,TGTGCCAGCAGCGACGCTAGCGGGGAAAACATTCAGTACTTC
few,.,TRBJ1-1,TRBV28,CASSFGGAGSSTEAFF,TGTGCCAGCAGTTTCGGCGGGGCAGGTAGCAGCACTGAAGCTTTCTTT
.,TRBD1,TRBJ1-4,TRBV2,CASSPGTGVEKLFF,TGTGCCAGCAGTCCCGGGACAGGGGTTGAAAAACTGTTTTTT
.,.,TRBJ2-7,TRBV7-9,CASSPAGSHEQYF,TGTGCCAGCAGCCCGGCGGGTTCCCACGAGCAGTACTTC
.,TRBD2,TRBJ2-7,TRBV27,CASSLEGLAGFSYEQYF,TGTGCCAGCAGTTTAGAGGGACTAGCGGGTTTCTCCTACGAGCAGTACTTC
.,TRBD1,TRBJ2-1,TRBV29-1,CSVEGTGNYNEQFF,TGCAGCGTTGAGGGGACAGGGAACTACAATGAGCAGTTCTTC
.,TRBD1,TRBJ2-1,TRBV7-6,CASSSVQGNEQFF,TGTGCCAGCAGCTCCGTACAGGGGAATGAGCAGTTCTTC
.,.,TRBJ2-7,TRBV29-1,CSVARDQISSYEQYF,TGCAGCGTTGCCAGGGACCAGATCAGCTCCTACGAGCAGTACTTC
.,TRBD1,TRBJ1-2,TRBV30,CAWGTGGGDGYTF,TGTGCCTGGGGGACAGGGGGCGGGGATGGCTACACCTTC
once,TRBD1,TRBJ2-5,TRBV6-5,CASRGQGVETQYF,TGTGCCAGCAGGGGACAGGGAGTCGAGACCCAGTACTTC
.,.,TRBJ2-7,TRBV14,CASSLPGTKGAYEQYF,TGTGCCAGCAGCCTCCCCGGGACCAAGGGAGCCTACGAGCAGTACTTC
.,TRBD1,TRBJ1-2,TRBV5-1,CASSLGQGRRGYGYTF,TGCGCCAGCAGCCTTGGACAGGGCAGGAGAGGGTATGGCTACACCTTC
.,TRBD1,TRBJ1-5,TRBV6-5,CASSRDRGGLPQHF,TGTGCCAGCAGTCGTGACAGGGGGGGTTTGCCCCAGCATTTT
.,.,TRBJ1-3,TRBV4-1,CASSQGQGPGNTIYF,TGCGCCAGCAGCCAAGGGCAGGGACCGGGAAACACCATATATTTT
.,TRBD2,TRBJ2-3,TRBV7-3,CASSLTGLAGALGPTDTQYF,TGTGCCAGCAGCTTAACGGGACTAGCGGGGGCCTTAGGGCCCACAGATACGCAGTATTTT
.,.,TRBJ1-6,TRBV11-3,CASSLDIPGSPLHF,TGTGCCAGCAGCTTGGACATCCCCGGGTCACCCCTCCACTTT
.,.,TRBJ2-3,TRBV9,CASSVAADTQYF,TGTGCCAGCAGCGTAGCGGCGGATACGCAGTATTTT
.,.,TRBJ1-2,TRBV28,CASNRGRTGDYGYTF,TGTGCCAGCAACCGAGGGAGAACAGGAGACTATGGCTACACCTTC
.,.,TRBJ2-3,TRBV11-3,CASTHAVQADTQYF,TGTGCCAGCACGCATGCGGTTCAGGCGGATACGCAGTATTTT
.,TRBD1,TRBJ1-1,TRBV19,CASSMTGGAGTEAFF,TGTGCCAGTAGTATGACAGGGGGCGCTGGGACTGAAGCTTTCTTT
once,.,TRBJ2-1,TRBV28,CASSPNQGYNEQFF,TGTGCCAGCAGTCCTAACCAGGGATACAATGAGCAGTTCTTC
.,.,TRBJ2-4,TRBV4-3,CASSQDFLTGVLAKNIQYF,TGCGCCAGCAGCCAAGATTTTCTCACTGGGGTTTTGGCCAAAAACATTCAGTACTTC
.,.,TRBJ2-7,TRBV6-5,CASSYEGRTYEQYF,TGTGCCAGCAGTTATGAGGGACGGACCTACGAGCAGTACTTC
.,.,TRBJ1-1,TRBV15,CATSRDRHRVVTEAFF,TGTGCCACCAGCAGAGATAGGCACAGGGTTGTCACTGAAGCTTTCTTT
.,TRBD1,TRBJ2-7,TRBV11-2,CASSDPAGGVYEQYF,TGTGCCAGCAGCGACCCCGCAGGGGGCGTCTACGAGCAGTACTTC